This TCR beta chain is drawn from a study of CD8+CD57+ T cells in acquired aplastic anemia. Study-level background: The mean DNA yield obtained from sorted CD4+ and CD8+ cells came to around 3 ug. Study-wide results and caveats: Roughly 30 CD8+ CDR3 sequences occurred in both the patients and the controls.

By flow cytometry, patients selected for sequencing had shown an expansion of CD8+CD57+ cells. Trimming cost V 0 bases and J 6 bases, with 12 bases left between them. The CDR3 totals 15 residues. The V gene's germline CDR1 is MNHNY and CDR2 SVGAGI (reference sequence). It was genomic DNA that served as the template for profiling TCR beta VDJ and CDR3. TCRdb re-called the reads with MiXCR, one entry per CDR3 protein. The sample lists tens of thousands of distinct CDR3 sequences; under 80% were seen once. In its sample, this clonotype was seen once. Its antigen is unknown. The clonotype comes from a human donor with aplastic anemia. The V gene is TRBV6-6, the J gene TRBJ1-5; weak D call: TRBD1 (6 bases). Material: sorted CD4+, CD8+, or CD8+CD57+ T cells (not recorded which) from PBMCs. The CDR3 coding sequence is TGTGCCAGCAGTTACTCGGCAGGGGTAGGTCAGCCCCAGCATTTT. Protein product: CASSYSAGVGQPQHF.